The next 26 T cell receptor beta chains were all read from a single sample in a study of shared clonotypes between healthy human individuals. It was CD45RO-negative cells, positively selected for CCR7, that made up naive CD8 cells, with terminally differentiated effector memory CD45RA+ cells excluded. Assay: immunoSEQ multiplex PCR; the TCRdb copy retains only in-frame clones and omits some. The top ten hold approximately 0.11% of the sample, which has around 600,000 clones, around 96% seen once. Sample: naive CD8+ T cells sorted from blood. The source of these receptors is a woman younger than 45 in good health.

The rearrangement joins TRBV2 to TRBJ2-2; 7 nucleotides match TRBD2. Trimming removed 9 bases from V and 1 base from J; junction bases left unmatched: 2. Looked up from germline, CDR1 is SNHLY and CDR2 is FYNNEI. This CDR3 has 13 residues. The CDR3 DNA follows: TGTGCCAGAGAGCGGGAGAACACCGGGGAGCTGTTTTTT. Translating it yields CARERENTGELFF. The variable domain in full, completed from reference TRBV2 and TRBJ2-2, reads EPEVTQTPSHQVTQMGQEVILRCVPISNHLYFYWYRQILGQKVEFLVSFYNNEISEKSEIFDDQFSVERPDGSNFTLKIRSTKLEDSAMYFCARERENTGELFFGEGSRLTVL.

Written as DNA, the CDR3 is TGTGCCAGCCGGGGTGGGCTTCAAGAGACCCAGTACTTC. This encodes CASRGGLQETQYF. The J gene is TRBJ2-5, the V gene TRBV27, with TRBD2 as a possible D gene (5 bases). Trimming pared 8 bases from V and 2 bases from J, leaving 12 bases between. The CDR3 totals 13 residues. CDR1 and CDR2 (germline): MNHEY, SMNVEV (reference sequence).

This clone was recorded only once. This chain links TRBV27 with TRBJ2-1, with D tentatively TRBD1 or TRBD2 (7 bases each). CDR1 and CDR2 (germline): MNHEY, SMNVEV (reference sequence). V was pared by 3 bases and J by 6 bases, with 12 bases between. The CDR3 has 14 amino acids. The DNA for the CDR3 is TGTGCCAGCAGTTTTCAGGGGGGGCGCAATGAGCAGTTCTTC. This encodes CASSFQGGRNEQFF.

The chain has TRBV7-8 and TRBJ2-7, with 10 bases identical to TRBD2. The germline V gene encodes CDR1 SGHVS and CDR2 FQNEAQ. J was trimmed by 5 bases and V by 0 bases; bases with no gene match: 4. CDR3 length: 15 residues. CDR3 in DNA: TGTGCCAGCAGCTTAGCGGCTAGCGGGAGCCACGAGCAGTACTTC. Translated: CASSLAASGSHEQYF.

V gene TRBV27 combines with J gene TRBJ2-7; D not certain. Trimming pared 10 bases from V and 9 bases from J, leaving 16 bases between. This CDR3 has 11 amino acids. Germline V gene sequence: CDR1 MNHEY, CDR2 SMNVEV (reference sequence). CDR3 bases: TGTGCCACACGAACCTCGGCAGTGCAGTACTTC. Translating gives CATRTSAVQYF.

The genes are TRBV6-1 and TRBJ1-4; D may be TRBD1 (5 bases). Germline CDR1 is MNHNS and CDR2 is SASEGT. Trimming left V 0 bases short and J 13 bases short, with 18 bases between. The CDR3 runs 15 residues. The CDR3 coding sequence is TGTGCCAGCAGTGAAGCAAGGGGCCCAGGTGTTGTACTGTTTTTT. Residues: CASSEARGPGVVLFF.

This chain uses TRBV7-9 with TRBJ2-4, with 8 bases identical to TRBD2. With 5 bases clipped from V and 6 bases from J, the junction kept 6 bases outside the gene matches. Germline V gene sequence: CDR1 SEHNR, CDR2 FQNEAQ (reference sequence). The CDR3 is made up of 14 amino acids. The CDR3 nucleotides read TGTGCCAGCAGCCCAACCGGGACTAGAAACATTCAGTACTTC. It codes for CASSPTGTRNIQYF.

This chain connects TRBV2 to TRBJ2-5, with D possibly TRBD1 on 5 matching bases. The CDR3 loop spans 14 amino acids. Trimming shortened V by 11 bases and J by 1 base, and 17 bases separated the two germline ends. CDR1 is SNHLY and CDR2 is FYNNEI in the germline V gene. The CDR3: CASSGRVPQETQYF. In nucleotides, the CDR3 is TGTGCCTCCTCCGGCAGGGTGCCCCAAGAGACCCAGTACTTC.

This clone was seen only once. V and J are TRBV7-9 and TRBJ2-7; TRBD2 aligns across 9 bases. CDR1 and CDR2 from the germline V gene are SEHNR and FQNEAQ (reference sequence). CDR3 length: 14 residues. J was trimmed by 2 bases and V by 4 bases; bases with no gene match: 3. CDR3 nucleotide sequence: TGTGCCAGCAGCTACGCGGGAGGGACCTACGAGCAGTACTTC. Its translation: CASSYAGGTYEQYF.

The V gene is TRBV5-1, the J gene TRBJ1-1; weak D call: TRBD1 (5 bases). This CDR3 region has 13 residues. Germline V gene data show CDR1 as SGHRS and CDR2 as YFSETQ. The V gene lost 4 bases and the J gene lost 10 bases, with 17 bases spanning the gap. This chain's CDR3 is CASSPGGAPGAFF. Here the CDR3 DNA reads TGCGCCAGCAGCCCGGGTGGGGCCCCCGGAGCTTTCTTT.

This rearrangement joins TRBV7-9 to TRBJ2-3; D call uncertain. CDR1 and CDR2 from the germline V gene are SEHNR and FQNEAQ (reference sequence). The CDR3 is 14 amino acids. The V gene lost 1 base and the J gene lost 4 bases, with 9 bases spanning the gap. CDR3 nucleotides: TGTGCCAGCAGCTTAGGGAAGGATTCAGATACGCAGTATTTT. Protein product: CASSLGKDSDTQYF.

The CDR3 loop reads CASSPRDISSYEQYF. The CDR3 nucleotides read TGTGCCAGCAGCCCTCGGGACATAAGCTCCTACGAGCAGTACTTC. The rearrangement uses TRBV7-8 and TRBJ2-7, with D perhaps matching TRBD1 (6 bases). Trimming cost V 5 bases and J 0 bases, with 14 bases left between them. The CDR3 is 15 residues long. Germline-derived CDR1 and CDR2 are SGHVS and FQNEAQ.

Here the CDR3 reads CASSLQGDNYEQYF. As DNA, the CDR3 is TGTGCCAGCAGTTTGCAGGGCGACAACTACGAGCAGTACTTC. The V call is TRBV6-5, the J call TRBJ2-5; D might be TRBD1 (5 bases). The last part of the DNA fits TRBJ2-7 better; the J call may be wrong. Germline V gene data show CDR1 as MNHEY and CDR2 as SVGAGI. The CDR3 runs 14 residues.

The rearrangement uses TRBV6-5 and TRBJ2-7, with TRBD2 as a possible D gene (6 bases). V lost 4 bases, J lost 8 bases, and 9 bases lay in between. The CDR3 length is 11 residues. Per the germline V gene, CDR1 is MNHEY and CDR2 is SVGAGI. CDR3 bases: TGTGCCAGCAGTTTGGGGGGAAAGCAGTACTTC. It encodes CASSLGGKQYF.

The chain couples TRBV11-2 to TRBJ2-5, with a possible D match to TRBD2 (5 bases). Trimming removed 4 bases at V and 1 base at J, with 10 bases between. Germline V CDR1 and CDR2: SGHAT, FQNNGV. The CDR3 runs 14 residues. The CDR3 nucleotides read TGTGCCAGCAGCTGGGGAGACATCCAAGAGACCCAGTACTTC. Encoded protein: CASSWGDIQETQYF. Using reference TRBV11-2 and TRBJ2-5 for the parts outside the CDR3, the full variable domain is EAGVAQSPRYKIIEKRQSVAFWCNPISGHATLYWYQQILGQGPKLLIQFQNNGVVDDSQLPKDRFSAERLKGVDSTLKIQPAKLEDSAVYLCASSWGDIQETQYFGPGTRLLVL.

The chain joins TRBV11-2 to TRBJ2-5, with D hard to call. The CDR3 length is 15 residues. Germline loops: CDR1 SGHAT, CDR2 FQNNGV. V shed 5 bases and J shed 4 bases, with 17 bases lying between them. The CDR3 is CASSLAPLAAETQYF. In nucleotides, the CDR3 is TGTGCCAGCAGCCTGGCCCCCTTGGCGGCAGAGACCCAGTACTTC.

CDR3 sequence: CASSMTGSNEKLFF. CDR3 in DNA: TGTGCCAGCAGCATGACAGGGTCTAATGAAAAACTGTTTTTT. The rearrangement uses TRBV27 and TRBJ1-4, with 7 bases matching TRBD1. J was trimmed by 3 bases and V by 6 bases; bases with no gene match: 4. The CDR3 runs 14 residues. In germline, CDR1 is MNHEY, CDR2 SMNVEV (reference sequence).

The chain employs TRBV5-5 and TRBJ1-2, with no clear D. The germline V gene encodes CDR1 SGHKS and CDR2 YYEKEE (reference sequence). The CDR3 loop spans 15 amino acids. Trimming shortened V by 0 bases and J by 4 bases, and 13 bases separated the two germline ends. The CDR3 bases are TGTGCCAGCAGCTTGGAATCTTCCGGGAGCTATGGCTACACCTTC. Translation gives CASSLESSGSYGYTF.

The chain recombines TRBV7-2 with TRBJ2-5; the D is unclear. The DNA end is a closer match to TRBJ2-7, so the J assignment may be wrong. CDR1 and CDR2 from the germline V gene are SGHTA and FQGNSA. The CDR3 length is 13 residues. The CDR3 reads CASSFPHRYEQYF. The CDR3 region has the DNA TGTGCCAGCAGCTTTCCCCATCGCTACGAGCAGTACTTC.

The V gene is TRBV27, the J gene TRBJ1-5; 7 nucleotides align to TRBD1. Germline V CDR1 and CDR2: MNHEY, SMNVEV (reference sequence). The CDR3 loop spans 14 amino acids. V gave up 0 bases and J gave up 4 bases; unmatched junction bases: 0. CDR3 residues: CASSLSGQNQPQHF. DNA of the CDR3: TGTGCCAGCAGTTTATCGGGACAGAATCAGCCCCAGCATTTT.

The CDR3 nucleotides are TGTGCCAGCAGCTTACCAACAGGGGGCCAAGAGACCCAGTACTTC. Its translation is CASSLPTGGQETQYF. The chain has TRBV7-9 and TRBJ2-5; TRBD1 matches 8 bases. The V gene's germline CDR1 is SEHNR and CDR2 FQNEAQ (reference sequence). V trimming: 2 bases; J trimming: 1 base; junction bases outside the gene matches: 3. The CDR3 consists of 15 residues.

V and J are TRBV11-2 and TRBJ2-7; a possible D gene is TRBD2 (6 bases). Germline loops: CDR1 SGHAT, CDR2 FQNNGV. The V and J ends lost 5 bases and 4 bases respectively, with 15 bases between them. The CDR3 is 14 residues long. The CDR3 nucleotides read TGTGCCAGCAGCCCATGGGGGGATTTGTACGAGCAGTACTTC. Translating gives CASSPWGDLYEQYF.

This clone was seen only once. The chain uses TRBV2 and TRBJ1-4; D is unresolved. The CDR3 has 14 residues. From germline, CDR1 is SNHLY and CDR2 FYNNEI. V shed 3 bases and J shed 8 bases, with 13 bases lying between them. CDR3 region: CASSDQEFGEKLFF. In nucleotides, the CDR3 is TGTGCCAGCAGTGATCAGGAATTCGGGGAAAAACTGTTTTTT. Together with reference TRBV2 and TRBJ1-4, the CDR3 gives the full variable domain: EPEVTQTPSHQVTQMGQEVILRCVPISNHLYFYWYRQILGQKVEFLVSFYNNEISEKSEIFDDQFSVERPDGSNFTLKIRSTKLEDSAMYFCASSDQEFGEKLFFGSGTQLSVL.

The rearrangement joins TRBV6-1 to TRBJ1-1, with D uncertain. CDR3 length: 15 amino acids. Between the trimmed V and J ends, which lost 1 base and 0 bases, there was a span of 9 bases. Germline V gives CDR1 MNHNS, CDR2 SASEGT. The CDR3 coding sequence is TGTGCCAGCAGTGAAGAGCTGGGCATGAACACTGAAGCTTTCTTT. It specifies CASSEELGMNTEAFF.

V and J are TRBV6-5 and TRBJ2-7; 7 bases agree with TRBD1. The V segment lost 6 bases and the J segment 7 bases; nucleotides outside the gene matches: 15. Germline V gives CDR1 MNHEY, CDR2 SVGAGI. The CDR3 extends over 15 amino acids. CDR3 coding DNA: TGTGCCAGCAGCCCGACTCGACAGGGTTCTTTGGAGCAGTACTTC. Protein sequence: CASSPTRQGSLEQYF.

The chain has TRBV10-1 and TRBJ2-5, with a tentative D call TRBD1 (6 bases). The V end lost 2 bases, the J end lost 5 bases, and 15 bases lay between the germline ends. There are 15 residues in the CDR3. Germline loops: CDR1 WNHNN, CDR2 SYGVQD (reference sequence). For the CDR3, the DNA is TGCGCCAGCAGTGAGAGCCAGGGGTTTCGTGAGACCCAGTACTTC. This translates into CASSESQGFRETQYF.